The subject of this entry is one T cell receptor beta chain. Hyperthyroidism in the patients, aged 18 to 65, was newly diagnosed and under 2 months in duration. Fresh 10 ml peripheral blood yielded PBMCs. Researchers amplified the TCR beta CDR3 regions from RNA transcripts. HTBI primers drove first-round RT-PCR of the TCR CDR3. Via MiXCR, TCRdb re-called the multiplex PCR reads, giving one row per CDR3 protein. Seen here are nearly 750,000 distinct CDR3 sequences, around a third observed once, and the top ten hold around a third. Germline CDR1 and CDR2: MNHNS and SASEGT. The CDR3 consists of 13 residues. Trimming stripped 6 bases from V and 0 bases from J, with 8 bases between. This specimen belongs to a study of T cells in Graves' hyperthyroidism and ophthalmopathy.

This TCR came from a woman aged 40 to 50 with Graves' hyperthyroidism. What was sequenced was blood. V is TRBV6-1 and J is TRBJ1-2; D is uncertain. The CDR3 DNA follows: TGTGCCAGCAGGCTCGGAGCTAACTATGGCTACACCTTC. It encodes CASRLGANYGYTF.